One sample yielded the 4 T cell receptor beta chains listed below, sequenced in a study of CD8 T cells in ankylosing spondylitis. TCRdb passed the 5' RACE reads through MiXCR, listing each CDR3 protein once. The repertoire consists of 250,000 or so distinct CDR3 sequences, with more than 20% occurring once and the leading ten covering 0.61%. Sequencing input: blood, either unsorted or a sorted T cell fraction (not recorded which). The receptors here all came from a male donor with ankylosing spondylitis or in good health (not recorded which).

This clonotype was observed many times. The chain is built from TRBV20-1 and TRBJ2-5, with D unresolved. Trimming shortened V by 2 bases and J by 2 bases, and 9 bases separated the two germline ends. Germline lookup yields CDR1 DFQATT and CDR2 SNEGSKA (reference sequence). The CDR3 has 13 amino acids. The CDR3 DNA sequence: TGCAGTGCTAGACCAAGTGGTCAAGAGACCCAGTACTTC. It encodes CSARPSGQETQYF.

The chain carries TRBV12-3 or TRBV12-4 and TRBJ2-7; tentative D call: TRBD1 (5 bases). V was clipped by 6 bases and J by 2 bases, with 14 bases between them. The CDR3 runs to 14 residues. CDR3 in DNA: TGTGCCAGCAGAGTAGGTGGACAACCCTACGAGCAGTACTTC. It yields the protein CASRVGGQPYEQYF.

This clonotype was counted a few times. The genes are TRBV20-1 and TRBJ2-5, with D tentatively TRBD1 or TRBD2 (6 bases each). V shed 2 bases and J shed 7 bases, with 17 bases lying between them. The germline V gene encodes CDR1 DFQATT and CDR2 SNEGSKA (reference sequence). This CDR3 has 14 residues. The CDR3 bases are TGCAGTGCTAGATCCGGGGGCCGGGGAGGGACCCAGTACTTC. This codes for CSARSGGRGGTQYF.

This clonotype was observed many times. The genes are TRBV20-1 and TRBJ2-3; D gene unclear. This CDR3 contains 14 residues. V was cut by 4 bases and J by 0 bases, with 11 bases left in between. Germline V gene sequence: CDR1 DFQATT, CDR2 SNEGSKA (reference sequence). The CDR3 loop is CSAIGSASTDTQYF. The CDR3 region has the DNA TGCAGTGCTATCGGGTCTGCTAGCACAGATACGCAGTATTTT.